The rows below give T cell receptor beta chains drawn from one sample of a study of T-cell memory formation after mild COVID-19. From the 5' RACE reads, TCRdb called clonotypes with MiXCR, one entry per CDR3 protein. The table records 350,000 to 500,000 distinct CDR3 sequences, more than 15% of them present only once. Sequencing input: PBMCs or a T cell subset sorted from them (not recorded which). Receptor source: a man between 18 and 35 years old who had mild COVID-19 (a few samples of this study predate the infection). Cell type and time point are not known. The CDR3 runs from the conserved cysteine through the conserved F or W. The order of the fields is J gene, clone size, V gene, D gene, CDR3 protein, CDR3 DNA. The D gene is left open where the match is weak. Clone size, where shown, is once, few, many, or a class for clones that have expanded.

TRBJ2-3 few TRBV10-3 NA CAIEPSSGTQYF TGTGCCATTGAGCCTAGTTCGGGTACGCAGTATTTT
TRBJ2-3 NA TRBV7-9 NA CASSRSTGGLADTQYF TGTGCCAGCAGCAGAAGCACGGGGGGCCTCGCAGATACGCAGTATTTT
TRBJ2-7 many TRBV29-1 NA CSVGDTSYEQYF TGCAGCGTTGGGGATACATCCTACGAGCAGTACTTC
TRBJ2-1 NA TRBV29-1 NA CSVEAVATGSSYNEQFF TGCAGCGTTGAAGCGGTAGCGACAGGAAGCTCCTACAATGAGCAGTTCTTC
TRBJ2-7 NA TRBV6-5 NA CASSSGASREQYF TGTGCCAGCAGTAGCGGCGCTTCTCGGGAGCAGTACTTC
TRBJ2-1 many TRBV11-2 TRBD2 CASRRGGLADEQFF TGTGCCAGCAGAAGGGGGGGACTAGCCGATGAGCAGTTCTTC
TRBJ2-7 few TRBV6-2/TRBV6-3 TRBD1 CASSRQGKLSEQYF TGTGCCAGCAGCAGACAGGGGAAGTTGAGCGAGCAGTACTTC
TRBJ2-1 few TRBV4-1 NA CASSQVGLAHEQFF TGCGCCAGCAGCCAAGTTGGGCTGGCCCATGAGCAGTTCTTC
TRBJ1-2 NA TRBV5-1 TRBD1 CASSQGKGAYGYTF TGCGCCAGCAGCCAGGGAAAGGGGGCCTATGGCTACACCTTC
TRBJ2-3 NA TRBV2 TRBD1 CASRAPGQGGTDTQYF TGTGCCAGCAGGGCCCCGGGACAGGGCGGCACAGATACGCAGTATTTT
TRBJ1-1 many TRBV28 NA CASSPGTEAFF TGTGCCAGCAGCCCCGGGACTGAAGCTTTCTTT
TRBJ1-2 NA TRBV7-8 NA CASSWKEGQANYGYTF TGTGCCAGCAGCTGGAAAGAGGGCCAGGCTAACTATGGCTACACCTTC
TRBJ2-2 many TRBV20-1 NA CSASNPRGAGELFF TGCAGTGCTAGTAACCCAAGGGGCGCCGGGGAGCTGTTTTTT
TRBJ2-1 NA TRBV19 TRBD1 CASRDRETEQFF TGTGCCAGTAGGGACAGGGAAACGGAGCAGTTCTTC
TRBJ2-2 NA TRBV2 NA CAAGFNLHSPTGELFF TGTGCCGCGGGGTTCAACCTACACTCCCCCACCGGGGAGCTGTTTTTT
TRBJ1-1 few TRBV6-6 NA CASRYPMRTEAFF TGTGCCAGCAGGTACCCGATGCGCACTGAAGCTTTCTTT
TRBJ1-1 NA TRBV7-9 NA CASTLPLLRNTEAFF TGTGCCAGCACCCTCCCCCTACTGAGGAACACTGAAGCTTTCTTT
TRBJ2-3 few TRBV5-1 NA CASSPTAHPTDTQYF TGCGCCAGCAGCCCGACAGCGCATCCCACAGATACGCAGTATTTT
TRBJ2-1 NA TRBV12-3/TRBV12-4 NA CAIRGIGGQQFF TGTGCCATCAGAGGAATCGGGGGACAGCAGTTCTTC
TRBJ2-5 NA TRBV5-1 NA CASCESGQETQYF TGCGCCAGCTGCGAGAGCGGGCAAGAGACCCAGTACTTC
TRBJ2-3 few TRBV4-1 TRBD2 CASSRTSGGARDTQYF TGCGCCAGCAGTCGGACTAGCGGGGGGGCGCGGGATACGCAGTATTTT
TRBJ2-2 few TRBV11-2 NA CASSRGRSNTGELFF TGTGCCAGCAGCCGAGGCAGATCGAACACCGGGGAGCTGTTTTTT
TRBJ2-2 few TRBV7-2 TRBD2 CASSLLAGGAGELFF TGTGCCAGCAGCCTACTAGCGGGGGGCGCCGGGGAGCTGTTTTTT
TRBJ2-5 many TRBV7-9 TRBD1 CASSDRFGTDLRETQYF TGTGCCAGCAGCGATAGATTCGGGACAGACCTTCGAGAGACCCAGTACTTC
TRBJ2-2 NA TRBV29-1 NA CSVDFQGFGTGELFF TGCAGCGTTGATTTCCAGGGATTCGGGACCGGGGAGCTGTTTTTT
TRBJ2-3 NA TRBV6-2/TRBV6-3 NA CASKRDDTDTQYF TGTGCCAGCAAGAGGGACGACACAGATACGCAGTATTTT
TRBJ1-6 many TRBV7-9 TRBD1 CASSSGQGESPLHF TGTGCCAGCAGCTCAGGACAGGGGGAATCACCCCTCCACTTT
TRBJ2-7 NA TRBV30 NA CARGAGVGAYEQYF TGTGCCCGGGGGGCGGGAGTAGGGGCCTACGAGCAGTACTTC
TRBJ2-1 many TRBV24-1 TRBD1 CATSDKGQGQEQFF TGTGCCACCAGTGACAAGGGACAGGGCCAGGAGCAGTTCTTC
TRBJ2-5 few TRBV20-1 NA CSVLSGGFQETQYF TGCAGTGTGCTCTCCGGCGGATTCCAAGAGACCCAGTACTTC
TRBJ2-7 few TRBV6-5 NA CASSYQRQALHEQYF TGTGCCAGCAGTTACCAGCGACAGGCCCTGCACGAGCAGTACTTC
TRBJ2-2 once TRBV5-5 TRBD1 CASSARQGTGELFF TGTGCCAGCAGCGCGAGACAGGGGACCGGGGAGCTGTTTTTT
TRBJ1-2 NA TRBV2 TRBD1 CASGQGGYGYTF TGTGCCAGCGGACAGGGAGGTTACGGCTACACCTTC
TRBJ2-2 NA TRBV6-8 TRBD2 CASSYSMGGGKSGELFF TGTGCCAGCAGTTACTCGATGGGCGGGGGGAAATCCGGGGAGCTGTTTTTT
TRBJ2-3 NA TRBV7-2 TRBD2 CASNLSGGRSVQYF TGTGCCAGCAACCTTAGCGGGGGCCGAAGTGTGCAGTATTTT
TRBJ1-2 NA TRBV3-1 NA CASSLTGGDGYTF TGTGCCAGCAGCCTGACGGGAGGGGACGGCTACACCTTC
TRBJ1-1 few TRBV6-5 NA CASSYEGGTEAFF TGTGCCAGCAGTTATGAGGGGGGCACTGAAGCTTTCTTT
TRBJ2-1 few TRBV3-1 NA CASSPGWVHNEQFF TGTGCCAGCAGCCCAGGTTGGGTTCACAATGAGCAGTTCTTC
TRBJ2-7 NA TRBV29-1 NA CSVDGGVRYEQYF TGCAGCGTTGACGGTGGGGTGCGATACGAGCAGTACTTC
TRBJ1-1 NA TRBV7-9 NA CASSAGTMNTEAFF TGTGCCAGCAGCGCCGGGACAATGAACACTGAAGCTTTCTTT
TRBJ2-4 few TRBV6-2/TRBV6-3 NA CASRTGNLVKNIQYF TGTGCCAGCAGGACCGGGAACTTAGTCAAAAACATTCAGTACTTC
TRBJ2-2 NA TRBV12-3/TRBV12-4 TRBD1 CASSPRILGQGNTGELFF TGTGCCAGCAGTCCAAGAATACTGGGACAGGGGAACACCGGGGAGCTGTTTTTT
TRBJ2-3 NA TRBV5-1 NA CASSLGQEGVDTQYF TGCGCCAGCAGCTTGGGGCAGGAGGGGGTGGATACGCAGTATTTT
TRBJ2-3 NA TRBV19 NA CASSTLVTGTDTQYF TGTGCCAGTAGTACCCTGGTCACTGGCACAGATACGCAGTATTTT
TRBJ2-1 few TRBV20-1 NA CSATTSGVIKNEQFF TGCAGTGCTACGACTTCAGGGGTTATAAAGAATGAGCAGTTCTTC
TRBJ2-5 few TRBV24-1 NA CATSDPSTGKETQYF TGTGCCACCAGTGATCCCAGTACAGGGAAAGAGACCCAGTACTTC
TRBJ2-7 NA TRBV2 NA CASSDKVSYEQYF TGTGCCAGCAGTGATAAGGTCTCCTACGAGCAGTACTTC
TRBJ1-1 few TRBV4-3 TRBD1 CASSPKLFGTGTRNTEAFF TGCGCCAGCAGCCCCAAACTCTTCGGGACAGGGACCAGGAACACTGAAGCTTTCTTT
TRBJ1-5 few TRBV7-2 TRBD1 CASSFRTGGDQPQHF TGTGCCAGCAGCTTTAGGACAGGGGGCGATCAGCCCCAGCATTTT
TRBJ1-2 few TRBV6-2/TRBV6-3 NA CASSYPGLVGLYGYTF TGTGCCAGCAGTTACCCCGGACTCGTCGGCCTCTATGGCTACACCTTC
TRBJ2-2 NA TRBV12-3/TRBV12-4 TRBD2 CASSPRTSGALNTGELFF TGTGCCAGCAGCCCCCGGACTAGCGGGGCTTTGAACACCGGGGAGCTGTTTTTT
TRBJ2-3 few TRBV5-1 NA CASSFFGGPSTDTQYF TGCGCCAGCAGCTTCTTTGGCGGTCCTAGCACAGATACGCAGTATTTT